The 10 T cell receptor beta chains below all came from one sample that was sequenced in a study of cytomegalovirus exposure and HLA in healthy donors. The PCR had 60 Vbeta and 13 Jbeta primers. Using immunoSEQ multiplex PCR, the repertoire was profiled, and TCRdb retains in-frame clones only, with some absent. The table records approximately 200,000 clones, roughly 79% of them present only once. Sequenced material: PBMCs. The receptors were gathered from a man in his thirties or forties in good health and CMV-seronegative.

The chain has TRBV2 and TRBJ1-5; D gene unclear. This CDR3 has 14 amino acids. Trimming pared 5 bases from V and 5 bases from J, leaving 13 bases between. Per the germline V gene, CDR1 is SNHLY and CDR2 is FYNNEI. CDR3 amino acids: CASSLWQFDQPQHF. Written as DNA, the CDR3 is TGTGCCAGCAGTTTATGGCAGTTTGATCAGCCCCAGCATTTT.

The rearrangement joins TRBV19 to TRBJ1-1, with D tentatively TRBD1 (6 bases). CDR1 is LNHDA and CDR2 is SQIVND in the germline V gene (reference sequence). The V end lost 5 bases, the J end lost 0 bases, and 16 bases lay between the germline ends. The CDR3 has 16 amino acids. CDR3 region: CASSPRQEIMNTEAFF. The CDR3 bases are TGTGCCAGTAGTCCACGACAGGAGATCATGAACACTGAAGCTTTCTTT.

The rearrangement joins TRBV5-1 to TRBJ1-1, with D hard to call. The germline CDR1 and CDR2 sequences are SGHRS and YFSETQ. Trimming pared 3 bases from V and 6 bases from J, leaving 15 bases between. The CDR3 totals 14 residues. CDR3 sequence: CASSSGGFLAEAFF. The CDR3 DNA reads TGCGCCAGCAGCTCGGGTGGCTTTTTAGCTGAAGCTTTCTTT.

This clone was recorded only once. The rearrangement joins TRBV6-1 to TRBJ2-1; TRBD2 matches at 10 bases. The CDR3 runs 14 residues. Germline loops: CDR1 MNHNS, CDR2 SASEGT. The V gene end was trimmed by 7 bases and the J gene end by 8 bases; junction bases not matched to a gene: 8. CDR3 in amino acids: CASTGLAGAYEQFF. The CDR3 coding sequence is TGTGCCAGCACGGGTCTAGCGGGAGCGTATGAGCAGTTCTTC.

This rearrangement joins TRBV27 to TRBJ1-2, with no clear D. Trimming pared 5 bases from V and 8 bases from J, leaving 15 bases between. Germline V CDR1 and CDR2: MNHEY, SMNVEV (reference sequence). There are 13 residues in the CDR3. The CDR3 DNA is TGTGCCAGCAGTCCCTCCCGGGAGGGCGGCTACACCTTC. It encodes CASSPSREGGYTF.

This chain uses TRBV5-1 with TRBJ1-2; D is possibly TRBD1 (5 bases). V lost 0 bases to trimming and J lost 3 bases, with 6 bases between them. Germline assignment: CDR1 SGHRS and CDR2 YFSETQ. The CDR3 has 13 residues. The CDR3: CASSLATDYGYTF. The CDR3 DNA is TGCGCCAGCAGCTTGGCGACAGACTATGGCTACACCTTC.

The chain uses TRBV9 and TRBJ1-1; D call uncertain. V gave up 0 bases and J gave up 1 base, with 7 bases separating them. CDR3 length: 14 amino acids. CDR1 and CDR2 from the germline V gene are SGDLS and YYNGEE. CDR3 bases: TGTGCCAGCAGCGTAGCTAAAGAGAACACTGAAGCTTTCTTT. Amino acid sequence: CASSVAKENTEAFF.

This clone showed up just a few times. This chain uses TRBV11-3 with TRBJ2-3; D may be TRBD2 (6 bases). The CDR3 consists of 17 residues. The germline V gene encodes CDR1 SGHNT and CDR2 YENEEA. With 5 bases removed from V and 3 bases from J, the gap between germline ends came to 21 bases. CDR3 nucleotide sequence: TGTGCCAGCAGCCTCACCTTCCCGGAGGGTGAGACAGATACGCAGTATTTT. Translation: CASSLTFPEGETDTQYF.

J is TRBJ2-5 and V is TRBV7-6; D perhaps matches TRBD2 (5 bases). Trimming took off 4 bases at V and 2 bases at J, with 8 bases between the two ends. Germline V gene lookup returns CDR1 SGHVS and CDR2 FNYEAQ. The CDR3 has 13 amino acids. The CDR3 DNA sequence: TGTGCCAGCAGCTCCTGGAGGCAAGAGACCCAGTACTTC. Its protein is CASSSWRQETQYF.

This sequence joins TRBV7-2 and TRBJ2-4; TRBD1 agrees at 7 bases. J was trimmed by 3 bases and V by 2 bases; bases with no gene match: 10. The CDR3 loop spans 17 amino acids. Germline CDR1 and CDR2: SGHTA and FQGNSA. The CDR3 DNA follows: TGTGCCAGCAGCTTACATACAGGGGATACCGACAAAAACATTCAGTACTTC. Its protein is CASSLHTGDTDKNIQYF.